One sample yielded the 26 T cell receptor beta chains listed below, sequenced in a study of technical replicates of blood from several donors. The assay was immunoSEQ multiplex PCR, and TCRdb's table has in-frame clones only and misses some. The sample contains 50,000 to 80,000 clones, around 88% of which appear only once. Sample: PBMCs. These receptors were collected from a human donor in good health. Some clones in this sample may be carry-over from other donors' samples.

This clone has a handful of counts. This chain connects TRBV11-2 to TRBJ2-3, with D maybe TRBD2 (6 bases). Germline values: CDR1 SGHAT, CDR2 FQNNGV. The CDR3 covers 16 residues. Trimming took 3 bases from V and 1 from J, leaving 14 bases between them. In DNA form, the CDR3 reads TGTGCCAGCAGCTTTCCCGGCGGACTACGCACAGATACGCAGTATTTT. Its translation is CASSFPGGLRTDTQYF.

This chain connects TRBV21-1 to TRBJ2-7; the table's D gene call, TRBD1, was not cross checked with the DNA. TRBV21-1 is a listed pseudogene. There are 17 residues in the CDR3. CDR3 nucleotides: TGTGCCAGCAGCAAAGGGTTAGATCGGGACAGGGGGGACGAGCAGTACTTC. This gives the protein CASSKGLDRDRGDEQYF.

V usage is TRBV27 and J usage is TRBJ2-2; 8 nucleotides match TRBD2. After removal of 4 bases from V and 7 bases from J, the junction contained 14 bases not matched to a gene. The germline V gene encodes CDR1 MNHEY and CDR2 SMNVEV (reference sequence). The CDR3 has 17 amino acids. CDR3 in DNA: TGTGCCAGCAGTTCCCGGGCTAGCGGGCTCTACGTCGGGGAGCTGTTTTTT. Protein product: CASSSRASGLYVGELFF.

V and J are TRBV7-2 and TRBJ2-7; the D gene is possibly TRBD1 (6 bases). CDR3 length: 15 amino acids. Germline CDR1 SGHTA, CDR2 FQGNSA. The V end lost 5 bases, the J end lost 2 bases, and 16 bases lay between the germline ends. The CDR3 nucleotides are TGTGCCAGCAGCGACACAGGGTGGGGCACCTACGAGCAGTACTTC. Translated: CASSDTGWGTYEQYF.

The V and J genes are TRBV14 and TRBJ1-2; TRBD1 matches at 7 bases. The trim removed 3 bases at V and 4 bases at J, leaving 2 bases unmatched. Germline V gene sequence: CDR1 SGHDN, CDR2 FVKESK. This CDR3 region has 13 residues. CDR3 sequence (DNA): TGTGCCAGCAGCCAGGGACAGACCTATGGCTACACCTTC. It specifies CASSQGQTYGYTF. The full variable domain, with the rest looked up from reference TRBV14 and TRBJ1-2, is EAGVTQFPSHSVIEKGQTVTLRCDPISGHDNLYWYRRVMGKEIKFLLHFVKESKQDESGMPNNRFLAERTGGTYSTLKVQPAELEDSGVYFCASSQGQTYGYTFGSGTRLTVV.

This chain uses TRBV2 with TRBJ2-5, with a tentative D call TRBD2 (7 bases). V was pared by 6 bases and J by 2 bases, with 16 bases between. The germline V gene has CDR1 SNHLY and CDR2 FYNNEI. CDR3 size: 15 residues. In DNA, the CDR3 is TGTGCCAGCAGCCCTAGGGGGGGCGGTCAAGAGACCCAGTACTTC. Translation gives CASSPRGGGQETQYF.

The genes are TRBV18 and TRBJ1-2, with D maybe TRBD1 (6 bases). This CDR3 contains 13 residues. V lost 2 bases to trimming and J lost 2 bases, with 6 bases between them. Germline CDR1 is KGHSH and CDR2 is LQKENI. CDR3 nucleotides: TGTGCCAGCTCACCAGGGGGCAACTATGGCTACACCTTC. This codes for CASSPGGNYGYTF. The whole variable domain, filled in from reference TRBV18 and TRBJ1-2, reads NAGVMQNPRHLVRRRGQEARLRCSPMKGHSHVYWYRQLPEEGLKFMVYLQKENIIDESGMPKERFSAEFPKEGPSILRIQQVVRGDSAAYFCASSPGGNYGYTFGSGTRLTVV.

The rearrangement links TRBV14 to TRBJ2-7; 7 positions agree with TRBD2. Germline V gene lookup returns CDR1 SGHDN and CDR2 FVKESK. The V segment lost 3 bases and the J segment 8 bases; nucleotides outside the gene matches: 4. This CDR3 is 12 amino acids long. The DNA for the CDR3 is TGTGCCAGCAGCCAGATGGGAGGGAAGCAGTACTTC. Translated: CASSQMGGKQYF.

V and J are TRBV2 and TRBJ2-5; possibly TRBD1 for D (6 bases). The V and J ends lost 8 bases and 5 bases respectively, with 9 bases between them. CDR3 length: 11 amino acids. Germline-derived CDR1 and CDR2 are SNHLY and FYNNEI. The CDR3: CASGRGETQYF. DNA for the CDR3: TGTGCCAGCGGAAGGGGGGAGACCCAGTACTTC.

The CDR3 protein is CSVVERSDYEQYF. CDR3 sequence (DNA): TGCAGCGTTGTGGAGCGATCAGATTACGAGCAGTACTTC. The V call is TRBV29-1, the J call TRBJ2-7; D is unresolved. The CDR3 length is 13 residues. The germline V gene encodes CDR1 SQVTM and CDR2 ANQGSEA. V gave up 4 bases and J gave up 4 bases, with 14 bases separating them.

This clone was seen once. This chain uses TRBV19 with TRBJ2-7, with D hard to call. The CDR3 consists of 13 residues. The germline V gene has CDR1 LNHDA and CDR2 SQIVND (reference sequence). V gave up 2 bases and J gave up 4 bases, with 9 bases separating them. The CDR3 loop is CASSITRLYEQYF. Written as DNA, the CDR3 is TGTGCCAGTAGTATAACCCGGTTATACGAGCAGTACTTC.

The CDR3 coding sequence is TGTGCCAGCAGTCCTGACAGGGGGCTAGGCTATGGCTACACCTTC. It translates to CASSPDRGLGYGYTF. The chain is built from TRBV5-4 and TRBJ1-2; 10 bases line up with TRBD1. The CDR3 runs to 15 residues. CDR1 and CDR2 from the germline V gene are SGHNT and YYREEE (reference sequence). The V gene end was trimmed by 5 bases and the J gene end by 4 bases; junction bases not matched to a gene: 8.

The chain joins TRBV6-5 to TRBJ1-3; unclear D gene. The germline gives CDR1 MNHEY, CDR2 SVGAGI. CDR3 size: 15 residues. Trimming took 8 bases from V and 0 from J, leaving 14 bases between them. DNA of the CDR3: TGTGCCAGCTCCTTTGGGGAGAGCTCTGGAAACACCATATATTTT. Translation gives CASSFGESSGNTIYF.

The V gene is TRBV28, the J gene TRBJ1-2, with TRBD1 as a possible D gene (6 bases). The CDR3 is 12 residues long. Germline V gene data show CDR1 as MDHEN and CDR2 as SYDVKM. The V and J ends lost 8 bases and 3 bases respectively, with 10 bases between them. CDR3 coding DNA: TGTGCCAGCTGTCAGGGGCACTATGGCTACACCTTC. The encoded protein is CASCQGHYGYTF.

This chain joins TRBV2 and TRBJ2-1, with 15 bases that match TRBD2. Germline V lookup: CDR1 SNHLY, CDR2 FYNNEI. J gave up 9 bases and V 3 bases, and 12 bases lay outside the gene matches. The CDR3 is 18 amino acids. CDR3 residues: CASSDNRFGLAGGVEQFF. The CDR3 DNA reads TGTGCCAGCAGTGATAATCGGTTTGGACTAGCGGGAGGGGTTGAGCAGTTCTTC.

The CDR3 DNA sequence: TGTGCCAGCAGCTTAAACAGGGATGAGCAGTTCTTC. This gives the protein CASSLNRDEQFF. The gene calls are TRBV7-2 and TRBJ2-1, with a tentative D call TRBD1 (6 bases). The CDR3 is 12 amino acids. Trimming left V 2 bases short and J 8 bases short, with 7 bases between. The V gene's germline CDR1 is SGHTA and CDR2 FQGNSA.

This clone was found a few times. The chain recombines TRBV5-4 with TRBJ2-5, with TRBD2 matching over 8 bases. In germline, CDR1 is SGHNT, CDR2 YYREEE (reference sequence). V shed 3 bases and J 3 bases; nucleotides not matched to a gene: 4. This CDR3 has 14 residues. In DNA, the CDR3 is TGTGCCAGCAGCTCCGCACTAGCGGAAGAGACCCAGTACTTC. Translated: CASSSALAEETQYF.

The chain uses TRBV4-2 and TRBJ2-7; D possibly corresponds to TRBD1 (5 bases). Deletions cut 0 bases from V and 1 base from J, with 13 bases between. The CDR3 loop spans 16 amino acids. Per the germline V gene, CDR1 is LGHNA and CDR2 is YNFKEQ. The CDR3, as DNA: TGTGCCAGCAGCCAAGATCAGGGTGACCATTCCTACGAGCAGTACTTC. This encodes CASSQDQGDHSYEQYF.

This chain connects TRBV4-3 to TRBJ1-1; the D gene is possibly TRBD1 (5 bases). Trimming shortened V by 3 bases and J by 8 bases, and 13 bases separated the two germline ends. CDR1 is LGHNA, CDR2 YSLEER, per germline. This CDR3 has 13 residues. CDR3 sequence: CASSHNRGTEAFF. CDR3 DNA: TGCGCCAGCAGCCATAATAGGGGTACAGAAGCTTTCTTT.

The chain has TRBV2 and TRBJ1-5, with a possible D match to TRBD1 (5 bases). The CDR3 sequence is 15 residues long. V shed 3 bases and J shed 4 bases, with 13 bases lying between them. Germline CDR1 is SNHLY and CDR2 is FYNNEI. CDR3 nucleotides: TGTGCCAGCAGTGAGGAGGGGCTTAGGAATCAGCCCCAGCATTTT. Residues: CASSEEGLRNQPQHF.

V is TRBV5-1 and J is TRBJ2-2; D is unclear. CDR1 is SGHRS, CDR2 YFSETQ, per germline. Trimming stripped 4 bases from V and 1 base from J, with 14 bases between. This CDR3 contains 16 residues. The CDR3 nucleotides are TGCGCCAGCAGCCCCCAAGGTAGCTGGAACACCGGGGAGCTGTTTTTT. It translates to CASSPQGSWNTGELFF.

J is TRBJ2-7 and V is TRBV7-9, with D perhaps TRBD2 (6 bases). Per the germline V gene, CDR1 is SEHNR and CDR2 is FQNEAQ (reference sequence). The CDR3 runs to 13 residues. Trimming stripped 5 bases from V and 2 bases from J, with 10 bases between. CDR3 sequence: CASSDREAYEQYF. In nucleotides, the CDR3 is TGTGCCAGCAGCGATAGGGAGGCCTACGAGCAGTACTTC. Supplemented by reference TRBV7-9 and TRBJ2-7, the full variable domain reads DTGVSQNPRHKITKRGQNVTFRCDPISEHNRLYWYRQTLGQGPEFLTYFQNEAQLEKSRLLSDRFSAERPKGSFSTLEIQRTEQGDSAMYLCASSDREAYEQYFGPGTRLTVT.

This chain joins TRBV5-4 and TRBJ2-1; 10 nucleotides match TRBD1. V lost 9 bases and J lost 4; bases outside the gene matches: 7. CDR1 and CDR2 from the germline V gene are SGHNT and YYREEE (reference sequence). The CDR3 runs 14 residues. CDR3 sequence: CATLPGQGYNEQFF. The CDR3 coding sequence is TGTGCCACCCTGCCGGGACAGGGGTACAATGAGCAGTTCTTC.

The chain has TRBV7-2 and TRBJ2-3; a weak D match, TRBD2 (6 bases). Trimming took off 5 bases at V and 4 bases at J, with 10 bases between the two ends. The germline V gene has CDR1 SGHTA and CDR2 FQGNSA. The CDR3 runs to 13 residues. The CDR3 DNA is TGTGCCAGCAGCCAATTAGCGGCAGATACGCAGTATTTT. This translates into CASSQLAADTQYF.

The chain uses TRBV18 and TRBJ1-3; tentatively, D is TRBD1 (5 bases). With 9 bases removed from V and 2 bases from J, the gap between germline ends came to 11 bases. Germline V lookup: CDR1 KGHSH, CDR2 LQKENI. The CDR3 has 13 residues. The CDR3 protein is CASRAGAGNTIYF. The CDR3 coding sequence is TGTGCCAGTCGTGCGGGGGCTGGAAACACCATATATTTT.

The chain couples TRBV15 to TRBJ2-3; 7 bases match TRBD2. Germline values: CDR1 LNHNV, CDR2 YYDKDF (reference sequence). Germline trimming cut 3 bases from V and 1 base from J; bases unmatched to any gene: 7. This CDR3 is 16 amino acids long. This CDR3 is CATSSRSGPRTDTQYF. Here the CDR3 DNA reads TGTGCCACCAGCAGTCGTAGCGGGCCACGCACAGATACGCAGTATTTT.